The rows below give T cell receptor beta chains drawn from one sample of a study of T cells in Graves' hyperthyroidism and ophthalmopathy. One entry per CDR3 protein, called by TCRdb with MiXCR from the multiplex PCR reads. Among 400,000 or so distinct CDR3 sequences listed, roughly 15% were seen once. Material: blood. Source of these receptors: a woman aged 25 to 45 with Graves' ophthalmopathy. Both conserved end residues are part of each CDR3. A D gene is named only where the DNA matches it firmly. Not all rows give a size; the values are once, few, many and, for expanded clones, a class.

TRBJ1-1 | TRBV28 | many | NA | CASTGWRRRGNTEAFF | TGTGCCAGCACTGGGTGGAGAAGGAGGGGGAACACTGAAGCTTTCTTT
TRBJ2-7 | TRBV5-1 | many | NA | CASSLVTNTYEQYF | TGCGCCAGCAGCTTGGTTACCAACACCTACGAGCAGTACTTC
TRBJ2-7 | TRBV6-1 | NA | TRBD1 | CASSLTGTGPYEQYF | TGTGCCAGCAGTCTAACCGGGACAGGGCCCTACGAGCAGTACTTC
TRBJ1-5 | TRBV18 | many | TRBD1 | CVSSLDRDDQPQHF | TGTGTCAGCTCACTTGACAGGGATGATCAGCCCCAGCATTTT
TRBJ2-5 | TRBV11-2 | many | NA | CASSLLSGETQYF | TGTGCCAGCAGCTTACTTTCGGGGGAGACCCAGTACTTC
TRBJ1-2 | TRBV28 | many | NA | CASSSAQYYGYTF | TGTGCCAGCAGTTCGGCCCAGTACTATGGCTACACCTTC
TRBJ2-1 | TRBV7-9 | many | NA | CASSAGLANNEQFF | TGTGCCAGCAGCGCAGGACTGGCCAACAATGAGCAGTTCTTC
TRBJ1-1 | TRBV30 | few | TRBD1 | CAAPGRQGAGSTEAFF | TGTGCCGCACCCGGACGACAGGGGGCGGGGAGCACTGAAGCTTTCTTT
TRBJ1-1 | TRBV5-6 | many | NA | CASSLTREGASEAFF | TGTGCCAGCAGCTTGACTCGGGAGGGCGCGTCTGAAGCTTTCTTT
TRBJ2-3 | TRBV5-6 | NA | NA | CASSLNSGDTQYF | TGTGCCAGCAGCTTGAACTCGGGAGATACGCAGTATTTT
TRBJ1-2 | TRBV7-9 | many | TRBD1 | CASSSGQGAFLGGYTF | TGTGCCAGCAGCTCGGGACAGGGGGCATTCTTGGGTGGCTACACCTTC
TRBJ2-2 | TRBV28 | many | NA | CASSILFTGLANTGELFF | TGTGCCAGCAGTATCCTCTTTACCGGCCTTGCAAACACCGGGGAGCTGTTTTTT
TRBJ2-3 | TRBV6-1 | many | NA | CASSQTGLSTDTQYF | TGTGCCAGCAGTCAGACGGGACTCAGCACAGATACGCAGTATTTT
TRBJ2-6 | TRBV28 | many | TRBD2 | CASSLERGHSGANVLTF | TGTGCCAGCAGTTTGGAGCGGGGTCACTCTGGGGCCAACGTCCTGACTTTC
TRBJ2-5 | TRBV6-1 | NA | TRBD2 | CASSEAGEGETQYF | TGTGCCAGCAGTGAAGCAGGGGAGGGAGAGACCCAGTACTTC
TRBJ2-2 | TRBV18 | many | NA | CASSLHTGDTGELFF | TGTGCCAGCTCACTTCACACTGGGGACACCGGGGAGCTGTTTTTT
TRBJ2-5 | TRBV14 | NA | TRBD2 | CASSSSGGAAETQYF | TGTGCCAGCAGCTCGAGCGGGGGGGCCGCCGAGACCCAGTACTTC
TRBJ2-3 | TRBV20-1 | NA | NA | CSASTAITSTDTQYF | TGCAGTGCTAGTACGGCAATAACTAGCACAGATACGCAGTATTTT